This T cell receptor (beta chain) was recorded in a study of naive and memory T cell subsets. The study's findings and limits: Delayed type IV hypersensitivity infiltration was taken to explain higher tuberculin-site TCR counts.

With V trimmed by 6 bases and J by 7 bases, 11 bases remained unmatched. The CDR3 extends over 17 amino acids. CDR1 is MNHEY, CDR2 SVGEGT, per germline. Ligated cDNA underwent four rounds of PCR with nested alpha and beta constant region primers and SP2. TCRdb called the UMI-ligation and nested PCR reads again in MiXCR, with one record for every CDR3 protein. The sample yields around 30,000 distinct CDR3 sequences, 6.7% seen once. Treatment described: skin biopsy from PPD injection site in Mantoux-positive individual. An oligonucleotide containing a UMI was ligated to the 3' end of TCR cDNA. Individuals with a positive Mantoux test gave biopsies from PPD-injected skin. This clonotype was recorded many times. Its target is not known.

The sequence was obtained from an adult in good health. This chain connects TRBV6-2 or TRBV6-3 to TRBJ2-1, with 14 bases identical to TRBD2. Specimen: skin, collected from a tuberculin skin test site. The chain's CDR3 is CASRRPGLAGGPNEQFF. The CDR3 coding sequence is TGTGCCAGCAGGAGACCAGGACTAGCGGGGGGTCCGAATGAGCAGTTCTTC.